These 23 T cell receptor beta chains share one sample of origin, sequenced in a study of T cell changes during pregnancy in multiple sclerosis (dated by TCRdb to the late 2010s). The library was prepared using the immunoSEQ multiplex PCR assay. In TCRdb, the immuneACCESS table is reduced to in-frame sequences with V and J assigned. These tables do not hold every clone; where another copy was compared, an unresolved V gene accounts for under half, and the others remain unexplained. This sample lists 88,000 or so clones; 92% were detected once. More than 1.4% of the sample is held by the ten biggest clonotypes. The specimen was peripheral blood, collected before pregnancy. These receptors were taken from a female donor with multiple sclerosis, enrolled in a pregnancy study.

The V and J genes are TRBV2 and TRBJ2-6, with 7 nucleotides matching TRBD2. V shed 6 bases, J shed 0 bases, and the junction held 8 bases outside the gene matches. This CDR3 has 17 amino acids. Per the germline V gene, CDR1 is SNHLY and CDR2 is FYNNEI. The CDR3 nucleotides read TGTGCCAGCAGAGTACTAGCGACAAGCTCTGGGGCCAACGTCCTGACTTTC. The encoded protein is CASRVLATSSGANVLTF.

The rearrangement uses TRBV5-4 and TRBJ1-2; 8 positions match TRBD1. V dropped 0 bases and J dropped 4; count of bases not matched to a gene: 5. Germline CDR1 SGHNT, CDR2 YYREEE (reference sequence). The CDR3 is made up of 15 amino acids. The CDR3 sequence: CASSLAGQGGYGYTF. The CDR3 DNA follows: TGTGCCAGCAGCTTGGCTGGACAGGGAGGCTATGGCTACACCTTC.

J is TRBJ1-1 and V is TRBV5-1, with no clear D. This CDR3 region has 15 residues. Between the trimmed V and J ends, which lost 4 bases and 2 bases, there was a span of 15 bases. Germline CDR1 is SGHRS and CDR2 is YFSETQ. The CDR3 sequence is CASSTASSYNTEAFF. The CDR3 DNA reads as TGCGCCAGCAGCACAGCATCCAGTTATAACACTGAAGCTTTCTTT.

This chain links TRBV4-2 with TRBJ2-3; 8 bases are a match to TRBD2. CDR1 and CDR2 from the germline V gene are LGHNA and YNFKEQ. The V and J ends lost 4 bases and 0 bases, in that order; junction bases with no gene match: 6. CDR3 length: 16 residues. The CDR3 here is CASSLGQRGSTDTQYF. The CDR3 coding sequence is TGTGCCAGCAGCCTCGGACAGCGGGGGAGCACAGATACGCAGTATTTT.

This chain links TRBV21-1 with TRBJ2-2; the table assigns TRBD2, which was not confirmed against the DNA. TRBV21-1 is described as a pseudogene. The CDR3 has 16 residues. The CDR3 DNA reads as TGTGCCAGCAGCAAAGTTTCGAGGGTGAACACCGGGGAGCTGTTTTTT. The encoded protein is CASSKVSRVNTGELFF.

The chain couples TRBV9 to TRBJ2-3, with a possible D match to TRBD2 (7 bases). From germline, CDR1 is SGDLS and CDR2 YYNGEE. The CDR3 loop spans 17 amino acids. The V end was cut by 4 bases, the J end by 0 bases, with 18 bases between. CDR3 amino acids: CASSTPVRGPSTDTQYF. The CDR3 bases are TGTGCCAGCAGCACCCCAGTGCGGGGGCCAAGCACAGATACGCAGTATTTT. Together with reference TRBV9 and TRBJ2-3, the CDR3 gives the full variable domain: DSGVTQTPKHLITATGQRVTLRCSPRSGDLSVYWYQQSLDQGLQFLIQYYNGEERAKGNILERFSAQQFPDLHSELNLSSLELGDSALYFCASSTPVRGPSTDTQYFGPGTRLTVL.

The chain uses TRBV14 and TRBJ1-2; the D is unclear. This CDR3 has 14 residues. Germline V gene data show CDR1 as SGHDN and CDR2 as FVKESK. Trimming removed 5 bases at V and 8 bases at J, with 18 bases between. The CDR3 DNA sequence: TGTGCCAGCAGCGACCGGGAGCTAGCGCGCGGCTACACCTTC. Translation: CASSDRELARGYTF.

This chain uses TRBV29-1 with TRBJ1-2; TRBD1 aligns across 7 bases. The CDR3 is made up of 14 amino acids. Looked up from germline, CDR1 is SQVTM and CDR2 is ANQGSEA. J lost 4 bases, V lost 6 bases, and 11 bases had no gene match. The CDR3 loop is CSVGPGQLRYGYTF. The CDR3 coding sequence is TGCAGCGTGGGGCCGGGACAGTTACGCTATGGCTACACCTTC.

This chain links TRBV7-6 with TRBJ2-3, with TRBD2 identical over 11 bases. The germline gives CDR1 SGHVS, CDR2 FNYEAQ. The CDR3 contains 16 residues. V was clipped by 5 bases and J by 4 bases; unmatched bases: 8. The chain's CDR3 is CASSPLTSGGADTQYF. In DNA, the CDR3 is TGTGCCAGCAGCCCCCTCACTAGCGGGGGAGCAGATACGCAGTATTTT.

The CDR3 loop reads CASSLGRGPYEQYF. CDR3 bases: TGTGCCAGCAGCTTAGGTAGGGGGCCCTACGAGCAGTACTTC. This chain connects TRBV11-2 to TRBJ2-7; TRBD1 aligns across 7 bases. The germline V gene has CDR1 SGHAT and CDR2 FQNNGV. V lost 1 base to trimming and J lost 2 bases; unmatched junction nucleotides: 2. The CDR3 sequence is 14 residues long. The variable domain in full, completed from reference TRBV11-2 and TRBJ2-7, reads EAGVAQSPRYKIIEKRQSVAFWCNPISGHATLYWYQQILGQGPKLLIQFQNNGVVDDSQLPKDRFSAERLKGVDSTLKIQPAKLEDSAVYLCASSLGRGPYEQYFGPGTRLTVT.

Remarks on this clone: A read error may account for a junction end that differs from germline. This chain links TRBV18 with TRBJ2-1; D is undetermined. Germline V gene lookup returns CDR1 KGHSH and CDR2 LQKENI. The CDR3 is made up of 14 amino acids. CDR3: CASSTPAVYNEQFF. The CDR3 DNA follows: TGTGCCAGCTCAACACCGGCCGTCTACAATGAGCAGTTCTTC.

The genes are TRBV10-3 and TRBJ2-1, with D maybe TRBD2 (5 bases). V was trimmed by 2 bases and J by 4 bases, leaving 9 bases between them. This CDR3 spans 14 amino acids. Looked up from germline, CDR1 is ENHRY and CDR2 is SYGVKD. As DNA, the CDR3 is TGTGCCATCAGTGAGGAGGGAAGTTACAATGAGCAGTTCTTC. Its translation: CAISEEGSYNEQFF.

The rearrangement joins TRBV5-4 to TRBJ2-2; the match to TRBD1 covers 12 bases. The germline CDR1 and CDR2 sequences are SGHNT and YYREEE (reference sequence). V lost 3 bases, J lost 4 bases, and 4 bases stayed unmatched. This CDR3 is built from 16 residues. The CDR3 DNA is TGTGCCAGCAGCTGGGACAGGGGGCTTAGCACCGGGGAGCTGTTTTTT. Translated, it gives CASSWDRGLSTGELFF.

The sample holds one count of this clone. This chain connects TRBV30 to TRBJ2-7, with 7 bases fitting TRBD1. Germline V CDR1 and CDR2: GTSNPN, SVGIG (reference sequence). Trimming cost V 0 bases and J 2 bases; bases outside gene matches: 4. The CDR3 sequence is 14 residues long. The CDR3 sequence: CAWSVLGTAYEQYF. The CDR3 region has the DNA TGTGCCTGGAGTGTACTCGGGACAGCCTACGAGCAGTACTTC.

The gene calls are TRBV15 and TRBJ2-7, with 12 nucleotides matching TRBD1. V lost 7 bases and J lost 6; bases outside the gene matches: 7. The CDR3 is made up of 14 amino acids. Germline assignment: CDR1 LNHNV and CDR2 YYDKDF (reference sequence). The CDR3 DNA sequence: TGTGCCACCAAAACCGGGACAGGGGGCACCGAGCAGTACTTC. As protein: CATKTGTGGTEQYF.

V gene TRBV9 combines with J gene TRBJ2-1; 9 bases align to TRBD2. The CDR3 has 15 residues. CDR1 is SGDLS, CDR2 YYNGEE, per germline. The ends lost 0 bases at V and 6 bases at J; junction bases unmatched: 4. The CDR3 bases are TGTGCCAGCAGCGTAGAGGCTAGCGGGGCCAATGAGCAGTTCTTC. Amino acids: CASSVEASGANEQFF.

V and J are TRBV7-9 and TRBJ1-4; the match to TRBD1 covers 9 bases. This CDR3 has 14 amino acids. Germline CDR1 is SEHNR and CDR2 is FQNEAQ (reference sequence). V trimming: 3 bases; J trimming: 8 bases; junction bases outside the gene matches: 4. CDR3 sequence (DNA): TGTGCCAGCAGCTTGGGACAGGGAGGAGAAAAACTGTTTTTT. Encoded protein: CASSLGQGGEKLFF.

The chain uses TRBV4-1 and TRBJ2-3, with TRBD2 matching over 10 bases. This CDR3 region has 19 residues. The germline V gene encodes CDR1 MGHRA and CDR2 YSYEKL. Trimming at V came to 0 bases and at J to 2 bases, leaving 11 bases not matched to a gene. CDR3 sequence reads: CASSQDVVGLAGDTDTQYF. The CDR3 bases are TGCGCCAGCAGCCAAGATGTCGTGGGGCTAGCGGGGGACACAGATACGCAGTATTTT.

The J gene is TRBJ2-1, the V gene TRBV4-1, with D possibly TRBD2 on 5 matching bases. CDR1 MGHRA and CDR2 YSYEKL come from the germline V gene. The V end lost 0 bases, the J end lost 0 bases, and 9 bases lay between the germline ends. CDR3 length equals 16 residues. For the CDR3, the DNA is TGCGCCAGCAGCCAAGATCGAGGGAGCTCCTACAATGAGCAGTTCTTC. It codes for CASSQDRGSSYNEQFF.

The CDR3 protein is CASSPLGAAQETQYF. The CDR3 DNA reads as TGTGCCAGTAGTCCCCTTGGGGCAGCTCAAGAGACCCAGTACTTC. The chain has TRBV19 and TRBJ2-5; D might be TRBD1 (5 bases). CDR1 LNHDA and CDR2 SQIVND come from the germline V gene (reference sequence). The CDR3 consists of 15 residues. The V end was cut by 5 bases, the J end by 2 bases, with 15 bases between.

This chain uses TRBV5-6 with TRBJ1-4; 8 nucleotides line up with TRBD1. Unmatched junction bases numbered 16, after V lost 4 bases and J lost 11 bases. Germline lookup yields CDR1 SGHDT and CDR2 YYEEEE. CDR3 length: 16 amino acids. The CDR3 sequence is CASSPGAGGVLRKLFF. CDR3 coding DNA: TGTGCCAGCAGCCCTGGAGCAGGGGGCGTTTTACGGAAACTGTTTTTT.

This chain connects TRBV30 to TRBJ1-2; D is undetermined. CDR1 is GTSNPN, CDR2 SVGIG, per germline (reference sequence). V was clipped by 5 bases and J by 7 bases, with 11 bases between them. The CDR3 is 11 residues long. CDR3 nucleotide sequence: TGTGCCTGGGGTCATGGCGGTGGCTACACCTTC. The encoded protein is CAWGHGGGYTF.

The gene calls are TRBV19 and TRBJ1-5; no definite D call. Germline V gene sequence: CDR1 LNHDA, CDR2 SQIVND (reference sequence). The CDR3 has 15 amino acids. The V gene lost 1 base and the J gene lost 1 base, with 8 bases spanning the gap. The CDR3 loop is CASSIVGDSNQPQHF. CDR3 nucleotides: TGTGCCAGTAGTATAGTGGGCGACAGCAATCAGCCCCAGCATTTT.